The 25 T cell receptor beta chains listed next were all sequenced from one sample in a study of T-cell reconstitution after alpha-beta-depleted transplantation in children. TCRbeta library preparation incorporated unique molecular identifiers. TCRdb re-called the PCR reads through MiXCR, storing one row per CDR3 protein. Seen here are 60,000 to 85,000 distinct CDR3 sequences, about a sixth observed once, and the top ten hold around half. This specimen was PBMCs, mostly from graft donor cells, taken 360 days after TCRalphabeta/CD19-depleted stem cell transplant. Source of these receptors: a male patient between 2 and 9 years old who had a stem cell transplant for acute lymphoblastic leukemia, so the T cells may come from the graft donor.

This clonotype was seen more than once but under ten times. The V and J genes are TRBV29-1 and TRBJ2-1, with D perhaps matching TRBD2 (6 bases). V dropped 5 bases and J dropped 6 bases, with 17 bases sitting between them. CDR1 and CDR2 from the germline V gene are SQVTM and ANQGSEA. The CDR3 has 14 residues. The CDR3 nucleotides read TGCAGCGTTCAAAGACTAGATTTCGGCAATGAGCAGTTCTTC. Translated: CSVQRLDFGNEQFF.

Only a few counts were recorded for this clonotype. The CDR3 DNA reads as TGTGCCAGCAGTTTTAGCGGGTTAACCTACAATGAGCAGTTCTTC. Translated, it gives CASSFSGLTYNEQFF. The chain is built from TRBV6-5 and TRBJ2-1; TRBD2 aligns across 7 bases. V was clipped by 4 bases and J by 2 bases; unmatched bases: 5. CDR3 length: 15 amino acids. Germline values: CDR1 MNHEY, CDR2 SVGAGI.

This clonotype was found a few times. The gene calls are TRBV12-3 or TRBV12-4 and TRBJ2-7; 7 bases match TRBD2. V shed 6 bases and J 2 bases; nucleotides not matched to a gene: 10. The CDR3 has 15 residues. The CDR3 nucleotides are TGTGCCAGCAGGCTAAGGAGAAGCGGGGCCTACGAGCAGTACTTC. Amino acids: CASRLRRSGAYEQYF.

This clonotype turned up a few times. The V call is TRBV5-1, the J call TRBJ2-7; TRBD2 might be the D (6 bases). V dropped 4 bases and J dropped 3 bases, with 17 bases sitting between them. CDR3 length: 15 residues. Germline values: CDR1 SGHRS, CDR2 YFSETQ. This CDR3 is CASSQNPGLNYEQYF. CDR3 DNA sequence: TGCGCCAGCAGCCAGAATCCGGGACTTAACTACGAGCAGTACTTC.

The chain combines TRBV18 with TRBJ2-5; weak D call: TRBD2 (5 bases). V was shortened by 8 bases and J by 3 bases, with 13 bases between the two germline ends. Per the germline V gene, CDR1 is KGHSH and CDR2 is LQKENI. The CDR3 runs 13 residues. The CDR3 region is CASRGSNEETQYF. CDR3 nucleotide sequence: TGTGCCAGCAGAGGGAGCAACGAAGAGACCCAGTACTTC.

A few counts support this clonotype. This chain joins TRBV27 and TRBJ2-1; D remains ambiguous. Trimming cost V 1 base and J 0 bases, with 7 bases left between them. The CDR3 is 15 amino acids. Germline CDR1 is MNHEY and CDR2 is SMNVEV (reference sequence). CDR3: CASSLYGISYNEQFF. DNA for the CDR3: TGTGCCAGCAGTTTATATGGGATCTCCTACAATGAGCAGTTCTTC.

This chain joins TRBV24-1 and TRBJ2-1; 8 nucleotides align to TRBD1. CDR3 length equals 13 residues. Germline V gives CDR1 KGHDR, CDR2 SFDVKD. V was pared by 9 bases and J by 9 bases, with 9 bases of the junction left unmatched. The CDR3: CATGQGAVGEQFF. The CDR3 DNA reads TGTGCCACCGGGCAGGGGGCTGTGGGTGAGCAGTTCTTC.

This clonotype showed up many times. The genes are TRBV5-1 and TRBJ1-2, with TRBD1 identical over 7 bases. Germline CDR1 is SGHRS and CDR2 is YFSETQ. The CDR3 runs 15 residues. V lost 1 base to trimming and J lost 6 bases; unmatched junction nucleotides: 9. The DNA for the CDR3 is TGCGCCAGCAGCTTGTTTCCCGTAGGGGGCCATGGCTACACCTTC. Translated: CASSLFPVGGHGYTF.

This clonotype has at least ten counts. The chain recombines TRBV20-1 with TRBJ1-2; 7 bases align to TRBD1. Trimming removed 6 bases from V and 4 bases from J; junction bases left unmatched: 11. This CDR3 has 14 residues. Looked up from germline, CDR1 is DFQATT and CDR2 is SNEGSKA (reference sequence). CDR3 bases: TGCAGTGCCACCCCACAGGGGCAGGGCTATGGCTACACCTTC. Encoded protein: CSATPQGQGYGYTF.

This clonotype has at least ten counts. The chain employs TRBV5-1 and TRBJ2-1; weak D call: TRBD1 (6 bases). Germline V CDR1 and CDR2: SGHRS, YFSETQ. The CDR3 totals 12 residues. Trimming stripped 3 bases from V and 9 bases from J, with 10 bases between. The chain's CDR3 is CASSSQGTEQFF. In DNA, the CDR3 is TGCGCCAGCAGCTCACAGGGCACTGAGCAGTTCTTC. The whole variable domain, remainder taken from reference TRBV5-1 and TRBJ2-1, is KAGVTQTPRYLIKTRGQQVTLSCSPISGHRSVSWYQQTPGQGLQFLFEYFSETQRNKGNFPGRFSGRQFSNSRSEMNVSTLELGDSALYLCASSSQGTEQFFGPGTRLTVL.

In its sample, this clonotype was seen many times. The rearrangement joins TRBV20-1 to TRBJ2-1, with 13 bases matching TRBD2. J was trimmed by 8 bases and V by 3 bases; bases with no gene match: 7. CDR1 is DFQATT, CDR2 SNEGSKA, per germline (reference sequence). The CDR3 is 15 amino acids. The CDR3 DNA reads TGCAGTGCTAGCCCGGGACTAGCGGGACCTTATGAGCAGTTCTTC. The encoded protein is CSASPGLAGPYEQFF.

This clonotype was counted many times. The chain is built from TRBV29-1 and TRBJ1-2; no clear D. V lost 0 bases and J lost 5, with 10 bases in between. The CDR3 loop spans 13 amino acids. CDR1 is SQVTM, CDR2 ANQGSEA, per germline. CDR3 sequence: CSVEDRSDYGYTF. Here the CDR3 DNA reads TGCAGCGTTGAAGATAGAAGCGATTATGGCTACACCTTC.

The table lists this clonotype with a few counts. V is TRBV3-1 and J is TRBJ2-3; 11 bases line up with TRBD2. With 4 bases clipped from V and 4 bases from J, the junction kept 10 bases outside the gene matches. From germline, CDR1 is LGHDT and CDR2 YNNKEL (reference sequence). CDR3 length: 17 amino acids. The CDR3 sequence: CASSPDLLAGAPDTQYF. In DNA, the CDR3 is TGTGCCAGCAGCCCAGACCTACTAGCGGGAGCCCCAGATACGCAGTATTTT.

The sample holds a few counts of this clonotype. V usage is TRBV7-8 and J usage is TRBJ2-7, with D maybe TRBD2 (5 bases). This CDR3 spans 17 amino acids. The germline gives CDR1 SGHVS, CDR2 FQNEAQ. With 2 bases removed from V and 3 bases from J, the gap between germline ends came to 20 bases. CDR3 DNA: TGTGCCAGCAGCTTATCTAGCAACCCTCTTAGCCACTACGAGCAGTACTTC. Residues: CASSLSSNPLSHYEQYF.

V and J are TRBV27 and TRBJ2-1; D unresolved. CDR1 is MNHEY, CDR2 SMNVEV, per germline (reference sequence). Trimming removed 3 bases at V and 2 bases at J, with 8 bases between. This CDR3 has 14 residues. CDR3 DNA: TGTGCCAGCAGTTTGGTCCGGACCTACAATGAGCAGTTCTTC. Translation: CASSLVRTYNEQFF.

The chain uses TRBV27 and TRBJ2-1, with 12 positions matching TRBD2. CDR1 and CDR2 (germline): MNHEY, SMNVEV (reference sequence). Trimming took 2 bases from V and 4 from J; bases not matched to a gene: 3. The CDR3 extends over 16 amino acids. The DNA for the CDR3 is TGTGCCAGCAGTTTAATCGGGACTAGCGGGTACAATGAGCAGTTCTTC. Its translation is CASSLIGTSGYNEQFF.

This clonotype was seen many times. This chain joins TRBV4-2 and TRBJ2-7; no clear D. CDR1 is LGHNA and CDR2 is YNFKEQ in the germline V gene. The CDR3 extends over 14 amino acids. V lost 2 bases to trimming and J lost 6 bases, with 14 bases between them. The CDR3 DNA sequence: TGTGCCAGCAGCCAACCAGCGCCGTTTGGCGAGCAGTACTTC. Protein sequence: CASSQPAPFGEQYF.

This clonotype was seen more than once but under ten times. V gene TRBV7-9 combines with J gene TRBJ2-1, with 9 bases identical to TRBD1. This CDR3 spans 17 amino acids. Germline V gene sequence: CDR1 SEHNR, CDR2 FQNEAQ (reference sequence). Trimming took 5 bases from V and 7 from J; bases not matched to a gene: 15. The CDR3 spells CASSQNRAGTGWNEQFF. CDR3 nucleotide sequence: TGTGCCAGCAGCCAAAACCGTGCCGGGACAGGGTGGAATGAGCAGTTCTTC.

This clonotype was recorded many times. The rearrangement links TRBV12-3 or TRBV12-4 to TRBJ2-7; 7 bases line up with TRBD2. V shed 6 bases and J 0 bases; nucleotides not matched to a gene: 2. This CDR3 has 13 residues. CDR3: CASRRDYSYEQYF. The CDR3 DNA reads TGTGCCAGCAGGCGGGACTACTCCTACGAGCAGTACTTC.

This clonotype was seen a handful of times. This chain links TRBV6-1 with TRBJ2-7; 8 bases match TRBD1. V gave up 1 base and J gave up 2 bases; unmatched junction bases: 1. Germline V lookup: CDR1 MNHNS, CDR2 SASEGT. The CDR3 contains 14 residues. CDR3 residues: CASSEEDRAYEQYF. DNA of the CDR3: TGTGCCAGCAGTGAAGAGGACAGGGCCTACGAGCAGTACTTC.

There are many counts of this clonotype. The rearrangement uses TRBV5-1 and TRBJ2-3, with D possibly TRBD2 on 6 matching bases. Per germline, CDR1 SGHRS and CDR2 YFSETQ. V was trimmed by 1 base and J by 5 bases, leaving 11 bases between them. This CDR3 has 14 residues. The CDR3 reads CASSLIGRGDTQYF. For the CDR3, the DNA is TGCGCCAGCAGCTTGATCGGGAGAGGAGATACGCAGTATTTT.

The chain has TRBV5-1 and TRBJ2-1; 8 bases match TRBD2. The CDR3 is 15 amino acids. Germline V gives CDR1 SGHRS, CDR2 YFSETQ. J was trimmed by 4 bases and V by 6 bases; bases with no gene match: 9. The CDR3 DNA reads as TGCGCCAGCACGAGCGGGACTAGTGATTACAATGAGCAGTTCTTC. Amino acid sequence: CASTSGTSDYNEQFF.

The J gene is TRBJ2-2, the V gene TRBV28; D perhaps matches TRBD1 (6 bases). This CDR3 has 15 amino acids. CDR1 MDHEN and CDR2 SYDVKM come from the germline V gene. V gave up 3 bases and J gave up 7 bases, with 15 bases separating them. The CDR3 here is CASSLFPTGSGELFF. Written as DNA, the CDR3 is TGTGCCAGCAGTTTGTTCCCTACAGGGAGCGGGGAGCTGTTTTTT.

This chain links TRBV7-9 with TRBJ1-5; D not resolved. CDR3 length: 17 amino acids. Per germline, CDR1 SEHNR and CDR2 FQNEAQ (reference sequence). V was pared by 1 base and J by 4 bases, with 17 bases between. The CDR3 nucleotides read TGTGCCAGCAGCTTAGGAGGTGGAGGGCTGGGGAATCAGCCCCAGCATTTT. It codes for CASSLGGGGLGNQPQHF.

The chain joins TRBV4-1 to TRBJ2-7; TRBD2 matches at 7 bases. The germline V gene encodes CDR1 MGHRA and CDR2 YSYEKL. CDR3 length: 16 residues. Losses at the gene ends were 1 base for V and 2 bases for J; bases not matched to a gene: 8. The CDR3 nucleotides read TGCGCCAGCAGCCAAGTACTCGGACTAGGGCCCTACGAGCAGTACTTC. Translation gives CASSQVLGLGPYEQYF.